The rows below give T cell receptor beta chains drawn from one sample of a study of blood T cell repertoires in COVID-19. TCRdb's copy holds only in-frame clones and misses some; the assay was immunoSEQ multiplex PCR. The table shows under 50,000 clones, with 90% occurring only once. The sample taken for sequencing was peripheral blood. The receptors here all came from a man in his 70s with active COVID-19. CDR3s include the opening cysteine and the closing phenylalanine or tryptophan. Fields, in order: clone size, V gene, CDR3 length, J gene, D gene, CDR3 DNA, CDR3 protein. A D gene is named only where the DNA matches it firmly. Where a row states a size, it is once, few, many or the class of an expanded clone; other rows omit it.

NA	TRBV9	14	TRBJ2-5	NA	TGTGCCAGCAGCGTAGAGCCGGGAGTCGGGACCCAGTACTTC	CASSVEPGVGTQYF
NA	TRBV6-5	13	TRBJ2-7	TRBD1	TGTGCCTACGGTCGACAGGGTCCCTACGAGCAGTACTTC	CAYGRQGPYEQYF
NA	TRBV7-2	13	TRBJ2-1	NA	TGTGCCAGCAGCCCGACGGCAGCCCAGGGGATAATCTTC	CASSPTAAQGIIF
NA	TRBV5-4	14	TRBJ1-5	TRBD1	TGTGCCAGCAGCATACAGGGGACAAATCAGCCCCAGCATTTT	CASSIQGTNQPQHF
NA	TRBV28	18	TRBJ2-7	NA	TGTGCCAGCAGTCTCATCGCGGGACGGACTTTAAGGGCCTACGAGCAGTACTTC	CASSLIAGRTLRAYEQYF
NA	TRBV5-4	16	TRBJ2-2	TRBD2	TGTGCCAGCAGCCCCCCGGGACTAGGAAACACCGGGGAGCTGTTTTTT	CASSPPGLGNTGELFF
NA	TRBV7-2	13	TRBJ2-7	NA	TGTGCCAGCGGGAGGACTACAACCTACGAGCAGTACTTC	CASGRTTTYEQYF
once	TRBV27	16	TRBJ2-3	NA	TGTGCCACCCGGGGTCGGGACTGGAGAAGTCTAGATACGCAGTATTTT	CATRGRDWRSLDTQYF
NA	TRBV7-2	15	TRBJ2-2	NA	TGTGCCAGCAGCTTAGACTGGTCGCGCACCGGGGAGCTGTTTTTT	CASSLDWSRTGELFF
NA	TRBV3-1/TRBV3-2	12	TRBJ2-3	NA	TGTGCCAGCAGCCAAGCCGGAGTAGCGCAGTATTTT	CASSQAGVAQYF
NA	TRBV5-1	14	TRBJ2-7	TRBD1	TGCGCCAGCAGCTTGGTGGACAGGGGGCTTAAGCAGTACTTC	CASSLVDRGLKQYF
once	TRBV15	16	TRBJ1-5	TRBD1	TGTGCCACCAGCAGAGATAGCAGGGGGAGGAATCAGCCCCAGCATTTT	CATSRDSRGRNQPQHF
NA	TRBV30	13	TRBJ2-7	NA	TGTGCCTGGAGTGTACAGTCTTCCTACGAGCAGTACTTC	CAWSVQSSYEQYF
NA	TRBV3-1/TRBV3-2	14	TRBJ1-2	NA	TGTGCCAGCAGCCAAGATGGCAGGGTCCGTGGCTACACCTTC	CASSQDGRVRGYTF
NA	TRBV5-8	14	TRBJ2-1	NA	TGTGCCAGCAAAACAGGACCCTCCTACAATGAGCAGTTCTTC	CASKTGPSYNEQFF
NA	TRBV19	18	TRBJ2-3	TRBD2	TGTGCCAGTAGTAAAACGACTAGCGGGACTTCGGAGAAAGATACGCAGTATTTT	CASSKTTSGTSEKDTQYF
NA	TRBV28	15	TRBJ1-2	TRBD1	TGTGCCAGCAGTTTATGGCCAGGGACAGATTATGGCTACACCTTC	CASSLWPGTDYGYTF
NA	TRBV6-5	14	TRBJ1-2	TRBD1	TGTGCCAGCAGTTACGGGACAGTTAACTATGGCTACACCTTC	CASSYGTVNYGYTF
NA	TRBV21-1	18	TRBJ2-7	NA	TGTGCCAGCAGCAAACCGCCAGACACTAGCGGGAACTCCTACGAGCAGTACTTC	CASSKPPDTSGNSYEQYF
NA	TRBV27	13	TRBJ2-1	NA	TGTGCCAGCAGTTTAGGCATCTACAATGAGCAGTTCTTC	CASSLGIYNEQFF
once	TRBV30	13	TRBJ2-2	TRBD1	TGTGCCTGCCGGACAGGGAACACCGGGGAGCTGTTTTTT	CACRTGNTGELFF
NA	TRBV6-5	14	TRBJ1-5	NA	TGTGCCAGCAGGGACTCAGGAGGTGGGCAGCCCCAGCATTTT	CASRDSGGGQPQHF
NA	TRBV18	14	TRBJ1-2	TRBD1	TGTGCCAGCTCACCGCGGGGACAGTACTATGGCTACACCTTC	CASSPRGQYYGYTF
NA	TRBV28	12	TRBJ1-5	NA	TGTGCCAGCATCAGTGGAGGGGAGCCCCAGCATTTT	CASISGGEPQHF
NA	TRBV18	15	TRBJ2-3	NA	TGTGCCAGCTCACCAGTCACCAGGGTGGCGGATACGCAGTATTTT	CASSPVTRVADTQYF
NA	TRBV21-1	18	TRBJ2-7	NA	TGTGCCAGCAGCAAAGAGGGGGACAGGGGCCCCCTCGAGGACGAGCAGTACTTC	CASSKEGDRGPLEDEQYF
once	TRBV12-3/TRBV12-4	13	TRBJ2-7	NA	TGTGCCAGCAGTTTATTGGCCTTCTACGAGCAGTACTTC	CASSLLAFYEQYF
NA	TRBV11-3	16	TRBJ2-1	NA	TGTGCCAGCAGCTTAGAGGGCCAGTCCCCCTACAATGAGCAGTTCTTC	CASSLEGQSPYNEQFF
few	TRBV18	15	TRBJ2-1	NA	TGTGCCAGCTCACCAATCCCGGGAGTTTACAATGAGCAGTTCTTC	CASSPIPGVYNEQFF
NA	TRBV4-1	14	TRBJ1-4	TRBD1	TGCGCCAGCAGCCGAGGACAGGGTGGAGAAAAACTGTTTTTT	CASSRGQGGEKLFF
NA	TRBV12-3/TRBV12-4	13	TRBJ1-5	NA	TGTGCCAGCAGTTTACGAGCAGGCCAGCCCCAGCATTTT	CASSLRAGQPQHF
NA	TRBV5-1	12	TRBJ1-2	TRBD1	TGCGCCAGCAGCTTCGGGACAGATGGCTACACCTTC	CASSFGTDGYTF
NA	TRBV29-1	15	TRBJ2-7	TRBD1	TGCAGCGTTCTAAGGACAGGGGGAATTTCCTACGAGCAGTACTTC	CSVLRTGGISYEQYF
NA	TRBV14	13	TRBJ1-6	NA	TGTGCCAGCAGCCAAGTCTTGGCCTCACCCCTCCACTTT	CASSQVLASPLHF
NA	TRBV29-1	11	TRBJ1-1	NA	TGCAGCTTCATCCGGGGGACTGAAGCTTTCTTT	CSFIRGTEAFF
NA	TRBV3-1/TRBV3-2	15	TRBJ1-1	NA	TGTGCCAGCAGCGAAAAGACAGACTCGTTAGGTGAAGCTTTCTTT	CASSEKTDSLGEAFF
NA	TRBV11-2	14	TRBJ2-7	TRBD1	TGTGCCAGCAGCCCGAGGGGGCACCCCTACGAGCAGTACTTC	CASSPRGHPYEQYF
NA	TRBV6-5	15	TRBJ1-5	TRBD1	TGTGCCAGCAGTTACGACAGGGGGCCAAATCAGCCCCAGCATTTT	CASSYDRGPNQPQHF
few	TRBV6-5	15	TRBJ1-1	TRBD1	TGTGCCAGCAGTACGGGACAGCCGAAGCGTACTGAAGCTTTCTTT	CASSTGQPKRTEAFF
NA	TRBV15	14	TRBJ2-5	NA	TGTGCCACCAGCAGAACCAGTCCTCGAGAGACCCAGTACTTC	CATSRTSPRETQYF
medium-sized	TRBV27	13	TRBJ2-1	TRBD2	TGTGCCAGCAGTCCGACACTAGCGGGTGAGCAGTTCTTC	CASSPTLAGEQFF
NA	TRBV6-5	15	TRBJ2-5	NA	TGTGCCAGCAGTTTAACAACAGGGCTCCAAGAGACCCAGTACTTC	CASSLTTGLQETQYF